This entry concerns a single T cell receptor (beta chain). The antigen is unknown. The data are from a study of PD-L1 blockade in urothelial cancer. Study in general: Atezolizumab (1,200 mg intravenously every 3 weeks) began in about 2014 for patients. The median number of T cells present in blood samples was 141,255. About 90% of the roughly 30 patients were men with bladder-origin urothelial cancer.

The repertoire was sequenced with immunoSEQ multiplex PCR; TCRdb's copy has only in-frame clones and lacks some. Of fewer than 50,000 clones in the sample, 80% to 95% were seen once. The V end was cut by 6 bases, the J end by 2 bases, with 14 bases between. CDR1 and CDR2 from the germline V gene are SQVTM and ANQGSEA. This CDR3 region has 14 residues. General study points: Clonality of blood TCR below the median before treatment predicted better survival.

The genes are TRBV29-1 and TRBJ2-1; perhaps TRBD2 as D (5 bases). This clonotype was sampled from a man aged 70 or older with urothelial cancer. The specimen comprised PBMCs, sampled around atezolizumab (anti-PD-L1) treatment. CDR3 DNA: TGCAGCGTAGTCGTTGTGGGAGCCTACAATGAGCAGTTCTTC. It encodes CSVVVVGAYNEQFF.